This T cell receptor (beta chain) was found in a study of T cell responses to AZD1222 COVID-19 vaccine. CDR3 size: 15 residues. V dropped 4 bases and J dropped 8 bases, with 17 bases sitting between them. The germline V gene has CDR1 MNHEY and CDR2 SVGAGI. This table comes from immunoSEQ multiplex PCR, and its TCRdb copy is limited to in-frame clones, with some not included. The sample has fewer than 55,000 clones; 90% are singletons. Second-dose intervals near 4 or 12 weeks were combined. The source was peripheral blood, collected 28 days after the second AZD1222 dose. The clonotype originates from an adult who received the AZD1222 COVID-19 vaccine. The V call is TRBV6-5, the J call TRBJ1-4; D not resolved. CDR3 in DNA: TGTGCCAGCAGTTGGTCCAGTGTAGGAAGCGAAAAACTGTTTTTT. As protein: CASSWSSVGSEKLFF.